The sequence of this T cell receptor (beta chain) was determined in a study of blood T cell repertoires in COVID-19. Here immunoSEQ multiplex PCR was the method, and the copy in TCRdb shows in-frame clones only, minus some. The sample has 55,000 or so clones, 65% to 80% seen once. Specimen: peripheral blood. This sequence was found in a man aged 30 to 45 with COVID-19, enrolled during active disease.

CDR3 amino acids: CASNRGDRAEAFF. Written as DNA, the CDR3 is TGCGCCAGCAACAGGGGGGACAGGGCAGAAGCTTTCTTT. The chain couples TRBV5-1 to TRBJ1-1, with TRBD1 matching 9 bases. CDR3 length: 13 residues. The germline V gene has CDR1 SGHRS and CDR2 YFSETQ. V was pared by 6 bases and J by 8 bases, with 8 bases of the junction left unmatched.